This entry lists 2 T cell receptor beta chains sequenced from one sample in a study of OX40 agonist ivuxolimab in advanced cancers. This table comes from immunoSEQ multiplex PCR, and its TCRdb copy is limited to in-frame clones, with some not included. The data show about 34,000 clones, around 83% seen once. Sequenced here: CD4+ or CD8+ T cells sorted from blood, sampled in a trial of the OX40 agonist ivuxolimab. The source is an adult with an advanced solid tumor such as melanoma, head and neck, liver or kidney cancer.

The chain uses TRBV28 and TRBJ1-2, with a tentative D call TRBD1 (6 bases). The CDR3 has 14 residues. Trimming took 4 bases from V and 8 from J, leaving 17 bases between them. Germline V CDR1 and CDR2: MDHEN, SYDVKM. The CDR3 DNA reads TGTGCCAGCAGTTCCTGGGGACACGGTTTCGGCTACACCTTC. It yields the protein CASSSWGHGFGYTF.

V is TRBV30 and J is TRBJ2-1; tentative D call: TRBD2 (6 bases). Trimming pared 4 bases from V and 7 bases from J, leaving 14 bases between. The germline V gene encodes CDR1 GTSNPN and CDR2 SVGIG (reference sequence). This CDR3 has 13 residues. The CDR3 region is CAWTPRLENEQFF. The CDR3 coding sequence is TGTGCCTGGACCCCTCGACTAGAGAATGAGCAGTTCTTC.